This TCR beta chain derives from a study of beta chain features in type 1 diabetes. Points from the study as a whole: The study found moderately but significantly shorter TCRB CDR3s in all four CD4+ subsets of Type 1 diabetes patients.

Sorted cells reached over 98% purity in every population. Isolated RNA was reverse transcribed in full, so expressed TCRB transcripts were sequenced. Method: immunoSEQ multiplex PCR; TCRdb's copy keeps in-frame clones and lacks some. This sample has tens of thousands of clones; around 60% occur once, and the top ten carry roughly 0.3%. This CDR3 region has 15 residues. Trimming left V 3 bases short and J 5 bases short, with 17 bases between. Points on this clone: Its antigen is still unknown.

The sequencing sample was made of stem cell memory CD4+ T cells from blood. This TCR derives from a woman in her twenties or thirties with type 1 diabetes. The V gene is TRBV23-1, the J gene TRBJ2-7; D is perhaps TRBD1 (6 bases). TRBV23-1 is given ORF status, its function remaining uncertain. This CDR3 reads CASSHVGQRSNEQYF. CDR3 nucleotides: TGCGCCAGCAGTCACGTCGGACAGAGGAGTAACGAGCAGTACTTC.